These T cell receptor beta chains were read from a single sample in a study of T cell repertoires in cytomegalovirus infection. The antigens for these receptors are not known. A single record per CDR3 protein comes from TCRdb applying MiXCR to the reads. The top ten clones hold roughly 70% of a sample with around 100,000 distinct CDR3 sequences, roughly 40% of them seen once. Sequences were derived from CD8+ T cells from cultured PBMCs, sampled from culture after CMV antigen stimulation. All receptors derive from a human donor in good health (CMV status not recorded). Some clones in this sample may be carry-over from other donors' samples. The CDR3 runs from the conserved cysteine through the conserved F or W. The D gene is left open where the match is weak. The size field is filled for only some rows; it gives once, few, many or a size class.

>.|TRBJ2-2|.|TRBV7-6
TGTGCCAGCAGCTTAGCAGGGGAAATAGTAACCGGGGAGCTGTTTTTT
CASSLAGEIVTGELFF
>once|TRBJ2-1|.|TRBV27
TGTGCCAGCAGTTTATCGGACAACCCGGCATACAATGAGCAGTTCTTC
CASSLSDNPAYNEQFF
>.|TRBJ2-7|.|TRBV6-2/TRBV6-3
TGTGCCAGCAGCTACGGGGCTACTAGCTCCTACGAGCAGTACTTC
CASSYGATSSYEQYF
>.|TRBJ2-3|TRBD1|TRBV5-6
TGTGCCAGCAGCTTGAGGACAGGGATTGGTAGCACAGATACGCAGTATTTT
CASSLRTGIGSTDTQYF
>few|TRBJ2-2|TRBD1|TRBV7-6
TGTGCCAGCAGCTTATTGGGACAGGGTTTAGTCGGGGAGCTGTTTTTT
CASSLLGQGLVGELFF
>.|TRBJ1-1|TRBD1|TRBV7-6
TGTGCCAGCAGCTCGTACAGGGGCACTGAAGCTTTCTTT
CASSSYRGTEAFF
>few|TRBJ2-7|.|TRBV5-1
TGCGCCAGCAGCTTGGTGGGCCCAACCTACGAGCAGTACTTC
CASSLVGPTYEQYF
>.|TRBJ2-1|TRBD2|TRBV7-9
TGTGCCAGCAGCTCGCCGACTAGCGGGGACTACAATGAGCAGTTCTTC
CASSSPTSGDYNEQFF
>.|TRBJ1-3|.|TRBV7-2
TGTGCCAGCAGCCCCGGGACTTCCATATATTTT
CASSPGTSIYF
>.|TRBJ2-1|.|TRBV28
TGTGCCAGTACCGGTGGGAGAGAGCTTATCTCCTACAATGAGCAGTTCTTC
CASTGGRELISYNEQFF
>few|TRBJ1-4|.|TRBV27
TGTGCCAGCAGTTTAGATAGGGCTGGGGAAAAACTGTTTTTT
CASSLDRAGEKLFF
>.|TRBJ2-1|TRBD2|TRBV12-3/TRBV12-4
TGTGCCAGCAGTTTTTTGGCTAGCGGGTACAATGAGCAGTTCTTC
CASSFLASGYNEQFF
>many|TRBJ2-1|TRBD2|TRBV6-5
TGTGCCAGCAGTTATAGCGGGGGATCCAATGAGCAGTTCTTC
CASSYSGGSNEQFF
>.|TRBJ2-3|.|TRBV9
TGTGCCAGCAGCGTAGAGGACACCCGCACAGATACGCAGTATTTT
CASSVEDTRTDTQYF
>.|TRBJ2-1|TRBD1|TRBV12-3/TRBV12-4
TGTGCCAGCAGCGGAATCCAGGGGGCGCGACGCGATGAGCAGTTCTTC
CASSGIQGARRDEQFF
>many|TRBJ1-2|TRBD1|TRBV2
TGTGCCAGCAGTGAAAATTTCATTGGGGACAGGGGGCTTAACCAGGATGGCTACACCTTC
CASSENFIGDRGLNQDGYTF
>few|TRBJ2-1|TRBD2|TRBV28
TGTGCCAGCAGTTTAGCCTTTTTCCAGGGGGCTCCAGCGGGGGGGCCCTACAATGAGCAGTTCTTC
CASSLAFFQGAPAGGPYNEQFF
>few|TRBJ2-7|.|TRBV29-1
TGCAGCGTTGTACAAAGCAACTCCTACGAGCAGTACTTC
CSVVQSNSYEQYF
>many|TRBJ2-2|.|TRBV5-4
TGTGCCAGCAGCTTGGAGGCGGGCACCGGGGAGCTGTTTTTT
CASSLEAGTGELFF
>few|TRBJ2-7|.|TRBV12-3/TRBV12-4
TGTGCCAGCAGTTTTCAAGGGGACGAGCAGTACTTC
CASSFQGDEQYF
>.|TRBJ1-1|TRBD1|TRBV16
TGTGCCAGCAGCCACTCGGACAGGGATTGGAACACTGAAGCTTTCTTT
CASSHSDRDWNTEAFF
>many|TRBJ2-3|TRBD2|TRBV7-9
TGTGCCAGCAGCTTCCTCGGTGCGGGGGGATACACAGATACGCAGTATTTT
CASSFLGAGGYTDTQYF
>.|TRBJ2-5|.|TRBV7-4
TGTGCCAGCAGCCCGCAGCAAGAGACCCAGTACTTC
CASSPQQETQYF
>.|TRBJ1-2|TRBD1|TRBV6-1
TGTGCCAGCAGTGAAGCGCTGGGACAGGGGAAGAATGGCTACACCTTC
CASSEALGQGKNGYTF
>.|TRBJ1-6|TRBD1|TRBV5-6
TGTGCCAGCAGCTTGTGGGACAGAAATAATTCACCCCTCCACTTT
CASSLWDRNNSPLHF
>.|TRBJ1-2|TRBD1|TRBV9
TGTGCCAGCAGCGTCCGGACAGGGGGCGCAGGCTATGGCTACACCTTC
CASSVRTGGAGYGYTF
>.|TRBJ2-7|.|TRBV6-1
TGTGCCAGCAGTGAAATACCTCCCCCGAGCTCCTACGAGCAGTACTTC
CASSEIPPPSSYEQYF
>.|TRBJ2-7|.|TRBV28
TGTGCCAGCCAGGACGTAGGTTCCTACGAGCAGTACTTC
CASQDVGSYEQYF
>.|TRBJ2-5|.|TRBV7-8
TGTGCCAGCAGCTTAGCGGAAGGGGGACTCTCGTGGGAGACCCAGTACTTC
CASSLAEGGLSWETQYF
>.|TRBJ1-4|.|TRBV12-3/TRBV12-4
TGTGCCAGCAGTTTAGAGAATGAAAAACTGTTTTTT
CASSLENEKLFF
>few|TRBJ2-7|.|TRBV19
TGTGCCAGTAGTATTCAGGACGGCTCCTACGAGCAGTACTTC
CASSIQDGSYEQYF
>.|TRBJ2-3|.|TRBV7-3
TGTGCCAGCAGCTTATTTGCAGGGACCTCCCCAGATACGCAGTATTTT
CASSLFAGTSPDTQYF
>.|TRBJ1-1|.|TRBV7-2
TGTGCCAGCAGCTTATGGGGGTCTGTCGGGCCAGACACTGAAGCTTTCTTT
CASSLWGSVGPDTEAFF
>few|TRBJ1-5|.|TRBV7-2
TGTGCCAGCAGCTTGGGGGTGGGGGGCAATCAGCCCCAGCATTTT
CASSLGVGGNQPQHF
>.|TRBJ1-2|.|TRBV7-2
TGTGCCAGCAGCTTAGCCCAGTTTGGCTATGGCTACACCTTC
CASSLAQFGYGYTF